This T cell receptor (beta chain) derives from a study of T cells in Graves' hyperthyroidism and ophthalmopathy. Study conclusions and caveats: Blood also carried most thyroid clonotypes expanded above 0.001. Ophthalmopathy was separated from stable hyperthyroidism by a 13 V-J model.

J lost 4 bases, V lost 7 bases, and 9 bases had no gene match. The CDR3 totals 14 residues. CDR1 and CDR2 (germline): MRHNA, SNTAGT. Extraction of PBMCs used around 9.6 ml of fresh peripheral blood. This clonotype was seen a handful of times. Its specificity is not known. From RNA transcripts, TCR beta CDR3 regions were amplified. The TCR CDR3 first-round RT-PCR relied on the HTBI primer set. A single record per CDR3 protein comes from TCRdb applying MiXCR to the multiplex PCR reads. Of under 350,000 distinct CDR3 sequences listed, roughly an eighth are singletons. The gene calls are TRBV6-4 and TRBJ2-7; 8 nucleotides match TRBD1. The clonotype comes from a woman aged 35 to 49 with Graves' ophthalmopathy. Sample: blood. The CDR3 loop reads CASTEEDRAYEQYF. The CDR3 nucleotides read TGTGCCAGCACCGAGGAGGACAGGGCGTACGAGCAGTACTTC.